The 6 T cell receptor beta chains below were found in one sample sequenced in a study of T-cell reconstitution after alpha-beta-depleted transplantation in children. TCRbeta library preparation incorporated unique molecular identifiers. TCRdb independently ran MiXCR on the PCR reads; one entry per CDR3 protein. The sample holds about 640,000 distinct CDR3 sequences; around 13% are singletons and the top ten take over 2%. The material was PBMCs, mostly from graft donor cells, obtained 360 days after TCRalphabeta/CD19-depleted stem cell transplant. These receptors were collected from a male patient aged 10 to 17 who had a stem cell transplant for acute myeloid leukemia, so the T cells may come from the graft donor.

This clonotype has more than one count but fewer than ten. The chain has TRBV24-1 and TRBJ2-3; 7 nucleotides line up with TRBD1. The germline V gene has CDR1 KGHDR and CDR2 SFDVKD. The CDR3 loop spans 16 amino acids. V was pared by 3 bases and J by 0 bases, with 5 bases of the junction left unmatched. CDR3 in amino acids: CATSDVTGFSTDTQYF. CDR3 in DNA: TGTGCCACCAGTGATGTGACAGGGTTCAGCACAGATACGCAGTATTTT.

This chain joins TRBV29-1 and TRBJ2-1; possible D gene TRBD2, 5 bases. The CDR3 has 11 amino acids. Germline V gene data show CDR1 as SQVTM and CDR2 as ANQGSEA. V lost 1 base to trimming and J lost 15 bases, with 13 bases between them. The CDR3 is CSVEGELGRFF. The DNA for the CDR3 is TGCAGCGTTGAAGGGGAGTTGGGTAGGTTCTTC.

This clonotype has ten or more counts. This chain joins TRBV4-3 and TRBJ2-7; D gene unclear. The CDR3 consists of 14 residues. The V and J ends lost 1 base and 3 bases respectively, with 10 bases between them. Per germline, CDR1 LGHNA and CDR2 YSLEER. The CDR3 bases are TGCGCCAGCAGCCAAGGCCGGGTCTTCTACGAGCAGTACTTC. The encoded protein is CASSQGRVFYEQYF.

This chain joins TRBV11-2 and TRBJ1-2; no reliable D call. V lost 5 bases, J lost 7 bases, and 14 bases lay in between. Germline V lookup: CDR1 SGHAT, CDR2 FQNNGV. The CDR3 consists of 13 residues. CDR3 residues: CASSSTPQGGYTF. For the CDR3, the DNA is TGTGCCAGCAGCAGCACCCCGCAAGGTGGCTACACCTTC.

The V and J genes are TRBV30 and TRBJ2-5, with TRBD2 identical over 9 bases. The CDR3 sequence is 15 residues long. Trimming at V came to 4 bases and at J to 3 bases, leaving 9 bases not matched to a gene. CDR1 is GTSNPN, CDR2 SVGIG, per germline (reference sequence). CDR3 amino acids: CAWTEPLAGKETQYF. The DNA of the CDR3 is TGTGCCTGGACCGAGCCCCTAGCGGGGAAAGAGACCCAGTACTTC.

J is TRBJ2-7 and V is TRBV14, with 8 bases that match TRBD2. Germline loops: CDR1 SGHDN, CDR2 FVKESK. The CDR3 spans 15 residues. J gave up 5 bases and V 4 bases, and 10 bases lay outside the gene matches. CDR3 amino acids: CASSLLADLKNEQYF. The CDR3, as DNA: TGTGCCAGCAGCCTACTAGCGGACCTAAAGAACGAGCAGTACTTC.